One and the same sample provided the 32 T cell receptor beta chains below, sequenced in a study of T cells in Graves' hyperthyroidism and ophthalmopathy. The source material, RNA transcripts, was used to amplify TCR beta CDR3 regions. During a first-round RT-PCR of the TCR CDR3, the HTBI primer set was used. TCRdb ran MiXCR on the multiplex PCR reads and lists one entry per CDR3 protein. Of fewer than 650,000 distinct CDR3 sequences listed, roughly 14% are singletons. The material sequenced was blood. Receptors originate from a woman aged 40-49 years with Graves' ophthalmopathy.

The sample holds many counts of this clonotype. CDR3 amino acids: CASSVTRQGFGYTF. CDR3 coding DNA: TGTGCCAGCAGTGTTACACGACAGGGGTTCGGCTACACCTTC. This chain joins TRBV2 and TRBJ1-2; 8 bases are a match to TRBD1. Germline-derived CDR1 and CDR2 are SNHLY and FYNNEI. V gave up 4 bases and J gave up 8 bases; unmatched junction bases: 9. The length of the CDR3 is 14 residues.

This clonotype showed up many times. V gene TRBV30 combines with J gene TRBJ1-6; 9 bases fit TRBD1. The CDR3 is 14 residues long. The junction had 3 bases not matched to a gene; V was cut back by 1 base and J by 8 bases. The V gene's germline CDR1 is GTSNPN and CDR2 SVGIG (reference sequence). CDR3 sequence: CAWSAGQGYSPLHF. CDR3 DNA: TGTGCCTGGAGTGCGGGACAGGGCTATTCACCCCTCCACTTT.

This clonotype appeared a few times. The chain is built from TRBV27 and TRBJ2-7, with D maybe TRBD2 (6 bases). The CDR3 extends over 22 amino acids. With 3 bases removed from V and 0 bases from J, the gap between germline ends came to 33 bases. Looked up from germline, CDR1 is MNHEY and CDR2 is SMNVEV (reference sequence). CDR3: CASSFPSRTTALPRASSYEQYF. CDR3 sequence (DNA): TGTGCCAGCAGTTTCCCCTCTCGGACTACTGCCCTCCCCCGGGCCAGCTCCTACGAGCAGTACTTC.

In this sample, this clonotype turned up many times. This sequence joins TRBV24-1 and TRBJ2-7; D is possibly TRBD1 (5 bases). This CDR3 spans 15 amino acids. The germline CDR1 and CDR2 sequences are KGHDR and SFDVKD. V lost 3 bases, J lost 0 bases, and 11 bases lay in between. Here the CDR3 DNA reads TGTGCCACCAGTGATCCCAGGGCTTCCTCCTACGAGCAGTACTTC. Residues: CATSDPRASSYEQYF.

This clonotype was detected ten times or more. The J gene is TRBJ1-1, the V gene TRBV7-9; no definite D call. CDR1 SEHNR and CDR2 FQNEAQ come from the germline V gene (reference sequence). This CDR3 contains 14 residues. V was shortened by 8 bases and J by 1 base, with 14 bases between the two germline ends. The CDR3 bases are TGTGCCAGCTCTGGACCGGCGGGGAACACTGAAGCTTTCTTT. Translation: CASSGPAGNTEAFF.

This clonotype was detected ten times or more. This sequence joins TRBV28 and TRBJ1-2; D is possibly TRBD1 (6 bases). This CDR3 region has 16 residues. Germline loops: CDR1 MDHEN, CDR2 SYDVKM. Trimming cost V 4 bases and J 4 bases, with 19 bases left between them. This CDR3 reads CASSSRFSGQGYGYTF. CDR3 DNA sequence: TGTGCCAGCAGTTCCCGATTTTCGGGACAAGGCTATGGCTACACCTTC.

The sample holds many counts of this clonotype. The chain carries TRBV19 and TRBJ1-5, with 7 bases aligning to TRBD1. V gave up 10 bases and J gave up 5 bases; unmatched junction bases: 17. Germline loops: CDR1 LNHDA, CDR2 SQIVND (reference sequence). The CDR3 is 16 amino acids. The CDR3 protein is CATSPRPTGSHQPQHF. The CDR3 DNA reads TGTGCCACTAGCCCACGCCCGACAGGGTCGCATCAGCCCCAGCATTTT.

This clonotype was recorded once. The V and J genes are TRBV27 and TRBJ2-2, with 7 bases that match TRBD1. The germline V gene has CDR1 MNHEY and CDR2 SMNVEV (reference sequence). V lost 5 bases, J lost 1 base, and 7 bases stayed unmatched. This CDR3 has 16 amino acids. DNA for the CDR3: TGTGCCAGCAGTACGATACAGGGGCTGAACACCGGGGAGCTGTTTTTT. Protein: CASSTIQGLNTGELFF.

This clonotype was counted at least ten times. The chain carries TRBV15 and TRBJ2-6, with no clear D. V was trimmed by 5 bases and J by 0 bases, leaving 8 bases between them. The germline V gene encodes CDR1 LNHNV and CDR2 YYDKDF (reference sequence). The CDR3 runs 15 residues. The CDR3 DNA is TGTGCCACCAGCCGACTCCCCTCTGGGGCCAACGTCCTGACTTTC. Translation gives CATSRLPSGANVLTF.

This clonotype was found many times. The rearrangement joins TRBV7-9 to TRBJ2-2; D may be TRBD1 (6 bases). The V and J ends lost 5 bases and 4 bases respectively, with 14 bases between them. CDR3 length: 15 residues. Germline CDR1 SEHNR, CDR2 FQNEAQ (reference sequence). The CDR3 DNA follows: TGTGCCAGCAGCCATACCCTGGACAGCACCGGGGAGCTGTTTTTT. Its translation: CASSHTLDSTGELFF.

This clonotype was observed many times. This sequence joins TRBV30 and TRBJ1-2; no definite D call. V lost 0 bases and J 4 bases, leaving 9 bases between the germline ends. Germline CDR1 reads GTSNPN; CDR2 reads SVGIG (reference sequence). The CDR3 extends over 13 amino acids. In DNA, the CDR3 is TGTGCCTGGAGTGTACCGGGGAGCTATGGCTACACCTTC. Amino acids: CAWSVPGSYGYTF.

The chain uses TRBV12-3 or TRBV12-4 and TRBJ2-7; D is possibly TRBD2 (5 bases). Trimming left V 4 bases short and J 7 bases short, with 20 bases between. The CDR3 consists of 15 residues. CDR3 sequence: CASSSFDRITGEQYF. The CDR3 DNA reads as TGTGCCAGCAGTTCCTTTGATAGGATAACGGGGGAGCAGTACTTC.

This clonotype was counted ten times or more. The V gene is TRBV12-3 or TRBV12-4, the J gene TRBJ2-7; D might be TRBD1 or TRBD2, each matching 5 bases. The CDR3 has 15 residues. V lost 6 bases and J 5 bases, leaving 20 bases between the germline ends. The CDR3 protein is CASSPGTTAQNEQYF. The DNA of the CDR3 is TGTGCCAGCAGCCCTGGGACGACTGCCCAAAACGAGCAGTACTTC.

This clonotype was recorded at least ten times. The J gene is TRBJ2-5, the V gene TRBV25-1, with TRBD1 identical over 9 bases. The V and J ends lost 6 bases and 3 bases, in that order; junction bases with no gene match: 8. In germline, CDR1 is MGHDK, CDR2 SYGVNS. There are 15 residues in the CDR3. This CDR3 reads CASSLTGGWEETQYF. As DNA, the CDR3 is TGTGCCAGCAGCTTAACAGGGGGCTGGGAAGAGACCCAGTACTTC. Full variable domain (rest looked up from reference TRBV25-1 and TRBJ2-5): EADIYQTPRYLVIGTGKKITLECSQTMGHDKMYWYQQDPGMELHLIHYSYGVNSTEKGDLSSESTVSRIRTEHFPLTLESARPSHTSQYLCASSLTGGWEETQYFGPGTRLLVL.

This clonotype was seen many times. The gene calls are TRBV28 and TRBJ1-1; TRBD1 matches 7 bases. Germline values: CDR1 MDHEN, CDR2 SYDVKM. Losses at the gene ends were 2 bases for V and 0 bases for J; bases not matched to a gene: 6. The CDR3 sequence is 16 residues long. The CDR3 sequence is CASSLPQTGMNTEAFF. Here the CDR3 DNA reads TGTGCCAGCAGTTTACCCCAGACAGGGATGAACACTGAAGCTTTCTTT.

This clonotype appeared many times. The chain uses TRBV19 and TRBJ1-5; a weak D match, TRBD1 (5 bases). This CDR3 region has 15 residues. V lost 11 bases, J lost 1 base, and 18 bases lay in between. Germline loops: CDR1 LNHDA, CDR2 SQIVND (reference sequence). In DNA form, the CDR3 reads TGTGCCGGCCGGGACTCATTCGAAAGCAATCAGCCCCAGCATTTT. Its translation is CAGRDSFESNQPQHF.

This clonotype has ten or more counts. CDR3 DNA sequence: TGTGCCAGCACCACCAGACAGACCGGCTATAGCAATCAGCCCCAGCATTTT. Encoded protein: CASTTRQTGYSNQPQHF. This chain links TRBV6-4 with TRBJ1-5; weak D call: TRBD1 (5 bases). In germline, CDR1 is MRHNA, CDR2 SNTAGT. The CDR3 sequence is 17 residues long. V lost 7 bases and J 0 bases, leaving 19 bases between the germline ends.

This clonotype was observed many times. DNA of the CDR3: TGTGCCAGCAGTTACTTCACGGGAAACACCGGGGAGCTGTTTTTT. It codes for CASSYFTGNTGELFF. This rearrangement joins TRBV6-5 to TRBJ2-2; TRBD2 is a possible D gene (5 bases). The CDR3 contains 15 residues. CDR1 and CDR2 (germline): MNHEY, SVGAGI. V lost 1 base and J 2 bases, leaving 8 bases between the germline ends.

The table lists this clonotype with many counts. The CDR3 coding sequence is TGTGCCAGCAGTGAATCGCGGTACCAAGAGACCCAGTACTTC. Amino acid sequence: CASSESRYQETQYF. The V gene is TRBV2, the J gene TRBJ2-5, with unresolved D. There are 14 residues in the CDR3. Germline values: CDR1 SNHLY, CDR2 FYNNEI. V was shortened by 2 bases and J by 0 bases, with 7 bases between the two germline ends.

CDR3 bases: TGTGCCAGCAGTTTGCAGGGGTTAACCTACAATGAGCAGTTCTTC. It encodes CASSLQGLTYNEQFF. J is TRBJ2-1 and V is TRBV12-3 or TRBV12-4; possibly TRBD1 for D (6 bases). With 3 bases removed from V and 2 bases from J, the gap between germline ends came to 11 bases. CDR3 length equals 15 residues.

This clonotype occurred many times. The V gene is TRBV11-1, the J gene TRBJ1-1, with 8 bases lining up with TRBD1. J was trimmed by 6 bases and V by 7 bases; bases with no gene match: 19. From germline, CDR1 is SGHAT and CDR2 FQDESV (reference sequence). CDR3 length: 17 amino acids. CDR3 coding DNA: TGTGCCAGCATCATAATACCCCCACGACAGGGGAGCGCTGAAGCTTTCTTT. As protein: CASIIIPPRQGSAEAFF. The variable domain in full, completed from reference TRBV11-1 and TRBJ1-1, reads EAEVAQSPRYKITEKSQAVAFWCDPISGHATLYWYRQILGQGPELLVQFQDESVVDDSQLPKDRFSAERLKGVDSTLKIQPAELGDSAMYLCASIIIPPRQGSAEAFFGQGTRLTVV.

This clonotype was seen repeatedly, ten times or more. V is TRBV24-1 and J is TRBJ1-2; D not resolved. The germline CDR1 and CDR2 sequences are KGHDR and SFDVKD. The length of the CDR3 is 14 residues. The V gene lost 4 bases and the J gene lost 2 bases, with 10 bases spanning the gap. CDR3 in DNA: TGTGCCACCAGTGACACCGGACGGAACTATGGCTACACCTTC. It yields the protein CATSDTGRNYGYTF.

The chain is built from TRBV7-2 and TRBJ2-7; D may be TRBD2 (5 bases). The V gene's germline CDR1 is SGHTA and CDR2 FQGNSA. The ends were cut back, 5 bases at V and 8 bases at J, with 22 bases in the middle. This CDR3 comprises 15 residues. The CDR3 protein is CASSPAASPPIKQYF. As DNA, the CDR3 is TGTGCCAGCAGCCCCGCAGCTAGCCCACCCATAAAGCAGTACTTC.

This clonotype was observed a few times. The chain uses TRBV6-1 and TRBJ1-1, with D unresolved. CDR3 length equals 13 residues. V lost 7 bases to trimming and J lost 3 bases, with 12 bases between them. CDR1 is MNHNS and CDR2 is SASEGT in the germline V gene. CDR3 region: CASTTHGDTEAFF. CDR3 sequence (DNA): TGTGCCAGCACTACCCACGGGGACACTGAAGCTTTCTTT.

This clonotype was picked up many times. V and J are TRBV2 and TRBJ1-4, with 12 bases lining up with TRBD1. V lost 6 bases, J lost 2 bases, and 4 bases stayed unmatched. This CDR3 region has 16 residues. Per germline, CDR1 SNHLY and CDR2 FYNNEI. For the CDR3, the DNA is TGTGCCAGCAGGAGGGACAGGGGGCTTACTAATGAAAAACTGTTTTTT. It specifies CASRRDRGLTNEKLFF.

The gene calls are TRBV2 and TRBJ2-6; D is ambiguous. The CDR3 is 16 residues long. The V gene lost 1 base and the J gene lost 0 bases, with 7 bases spanning the gap. From germline, CDR1 is SNHLY and CDR2 FYNNEI. The chain's CDR3 is CASSEEAVSGANVLTF. The CDR3 DNA sequence: TGTGCCAGCAGTGAAGAGGCCGTCTCTGGGGCCAACGTCCTGACTTTC.

This clonotype was recorded many times. V usage is TRBV27 and J usage is TRBJ2-7; no clear D. Germline assignment: CDR1 MNHEY and CDR2 SMNVEV (reference sequence). The CDR3 contains 16 residues. Trimming shortened V by 5 bases and J by 0 bases, and 17 bases separated the two germline ends. CDR3 DNA sequence: TGTGCCAGCAGTATCCTGACGCCATCCAGCTCCTACGAGCAGTACTTC. Its protein product is CASSILTPSSSYEQYF.

This clonotype has a count of ten or more. V and J are TRBV25-1 and TRBJ2-4; D call uncertain. The V gene's germline CDR1 is MGHDK and CDR2 SYGVNS. Trimming pared 5 bases from V and 6 bases from J, leaving 14 bases between. This CDR3 has 14 residues. The CDR3 region has the DNA TGTGCCAGCAGTTTGGGCCCTTTAACAAACATTCAGTACTTC. Its translation is CASSLGPLTNIQYF.

This clonotype was detected ten times or more. The chain recombines TRBV6-4 with TRBJ1-3; maybe TRBD1 (5 bases). This CDR3 comprises 17 residues. V dropped 7 bases and J dropped 0 bases, with 19 bases sitting between them. CDR1 and CDR2 from the germline V gene are MRHNA and SNTAGT. CDR3 amino acids: CASTSPRDAISGNTIYF. CDR3 nucleotides: TGTGCCAGCACCTCTCCCCGGGACGCCATCTCTGGAAACACCATATATTTT.

This clonotype was recorded at least ten times. This rearrangement joins TRBV28 to TRBJ2-7, with D possibly being TRBD1 (5 bases). Trimming shortened V by 6 bases and J by 4 bases, and 13 bases separated the two germline ends. The CDR3 totals 13 residues. Germline V gives CDR1 MDHEN, CDR2 SYDVKM. The CDR3 loop reads CASSADSYYEQYF. The CDR3, as DNA: TGTGCCAGCAGCGCCGACAGTTATTACGAGCAGTACTTC.

This clonotype has ten or more counts. The chain links TRBV15 to TRBJ1-5; D remains unclear. The CDR3 is 13 residues long. The germline V gene encodes CDR1 LNHNV and CDR2 YYDKDF (reference sequence). V shed 2 bases and J shed 4 bases, with 6 bases lying between them. The CDR3 region has the DNA TGTGCCACCAGCAGACATGGTAATCAGCCCCAGCATTTT. Protein sequence: CATSRHGNQPQHF.

This clonotype was counted many times. This sequence joins TRBV14 and TRBJ1-3, with 8 positions matching TRBD1. The junction had 9 bases not matched to a gene; V was cut back by 1 base and J by 7 bases. Germline V CDR1 and CDR2: SGHDN, FVKESK. The CDR3 spans 16 residues. The CDR3 reads CASSQGAGGSRNTIYF. Here the CDR3 DNA reads TGTGCCAGCAGCCAAGGGGCAGGGGGCTCACGGAACACCATATATTTT.